The 17 T cell receptor beta chains below come from one sample, sequenced in a study of regulatory and conventional T cells in RAG deficiency. Here immunoSEQ multiplex PCR was the method, and the copy in TCRdb shows in-frame clones only, minus some. The table includes roughly 32,000 clones, about nine tenths detected once. This sample also appeared in a second study, on regulatory T cells. From that report: Amplification used 52 TRBV primers and 13 TRBJ primers.

The sequencing sample was made of CD8+ T cells sorted from blood. The receptors derive from a human donor in good health.

V gene TRBV2 combines with J gene TRBJ2-3; 8 bases match TRBD1. V trimming: 8 bases; J trimming: 5 bases; junction bases outside the gene matches: 21. The germline V gene encodes CDR1 SNHLY and CDR2 FYNNEI. The CDR3 extends over 18 amino acids. DNA for the CDR3: TGTGCCAGCCAGGGACAGGAGTCAGGGGATGGTGCGGGAGATACGCAGTATTTT. Residues: CASQGQESGDGAGDTQYF.

The CDR3 here is CAWRGGGRGEKLFF. The CDR3 DNA sequence: TGTGCCTGGAGGGGCGGGGGCAGGGGTGAAAAACTGTTTTTT. The V gene is TRBV30, the J gene TRBJ1-4; D may be TRBD1 (6 bases). The CDR3 runs 14 residues. CDR1 GTSNPN and CDR2 SVGIG come from the germline V gene (reference sequence). V was cut by 3 bases and J by 7 bases, with 15 bases left in between. The whole variable domain, remainder taken from reference TRBV30 and TRBJ1-4, is SQTIHQWPATLVQPVGSPLSLECTVEGTSNPNLYWYRQAAGRGLQLLFYSVGIGQISSEVPQNLSASRPQDRQFILSSKKLLLSDSGFYLCAWRGGGRGEKLFFGSGTQLSVL.

The chain couples TRBV11-3 to TRBJ2-1, with 8 bases fitting TRBD2. Unmatched junction bases numbered 0, after V lost 5 bases and J lost 6 bases. Germline CDR1 and CDR2: SGHNT and YENEEA. CDR3 length: 12 residues. The CDR3: CASSGTSNEQFF. DNA of the CDR3: TGTGCCAGCAGCGGGACTAGCAATGAGCAGTTCTTC.

This sequence joins TRBV30 and TRBJ1-3; no definite D call. This CDR3 spans 11 amino acids. The V gene lost 2 bases and the J gene lost 1 base, with 0 bases spanning the gap. The germline V gene has CDR1 GTSNPN and CDR2 SVGIG (reference sequence). In DNA form, the CDR3 reads TGTGCCTGGAGTTCTGGAAACACCATATATTTT. It specifies CAWSSGNTIYF.

The rearrangement uses TRBV27 and TRBJ2-2; 9 nucleotides align to TRBD1. Trimming took 2 bases from V and 2 from J; bases not matched to a gene: 12. The CDR3 loop spans 19 amino acids. The V gene's germline CDR1 is MNHEY and CDR2 SMNVEV (reference sequence). The DNA for the CDR3 is TGTGCCAGCAGTTTAGGACAGGGGAAAGGACTCCTCAACACCGGGGAGCTGTTTTTT. Protein: CASSLGQGKGLLNTGELFF.

This chain links TRBV5-1 with TRBJ1-2, with a possible D match to TRBD1 (6 bases). CDR1 is SGHRS, CDR2 YFSETQ, per germline. This CDR3 contains 13 residues. The ends were cut back, 4 bases at V and 6 bases at J, with 13 bases in the middle. The CDR3 DNA is TGCGCCAGCAGCACCGACAGGAACAATGGCTACACCTTC. The encoded protein is CASSTDRNNGYTF.

The V call is TRBV28, the J call TRBJ1-2, with a possible D match to TRBD1 (6 bases). CDR1 is MDHEN and CDR2 is SYDVKM in the germline V gene. V lost 9 bases and J lost 3, with 14 bases in between. The CDR3 runs to 13 residues. The DNA for the CDR3 is TGTGCCAGTCGAGTTGGGGGCGACTATGGCTACACCTTC. Its protein product is CASRVGGDYGYTF.

This chain links TRBV9 with TRBJ2-3; D gene unclear. The CDR3 contains 13 residues. Looked up from germline, CDR1 is SGDLS and CDR2 is YYNGEE. V was cut by 6 bases and J by 0 bases, with 8 bases left in between. The CDR3 DNA reads as TGTGCCAGCAACGCACAAAGCACAGATACGCAGTATTTT. This encodes CASNAQSTDTQYF.

J is TRBJ1-4 and V is TRBV5-5; D perhaps matches TRBD1 (5 bases). V gave up 4 bases and J gave up 13 bases, with 14 bases separating them. Germline values: CDR1 SGHKS, CDR2 YYEKEE (reference sequence). The CDR3 loop spans 12 amino acids. The DNA of the CDR3 is TGTGCCAGCAGCGGGGCGGCGGGACTACTGTTTTTT. Translation: CASSGAAGLLFF.

The V call is TRBV21-1, the J call TRBJ2-1. TRBV21-1 is a pseudogene segment. The CDR3 has 19 residues. CDR3 in amino acids: CASSNMGWWSRCSYNEQFF. The DNA of the CDR3 is TGTGCCAGCAGCAATATGGGGTGGTGGTCGAGATGCTCCTACAATGAGCAGTTCTTC.

The chain uses TRBV14 and TRBJ1-2, with D perhaps TRBD1 (5 bases). Germline CDR1 reads SGHDN; CDR2 reads FVKESK. V was clipped by 0 bases and J by 3 bases, with 20 bases between them. The CDR3 has 18 amino acids. CDR3 in DNA: TGTGCCAGCAGCCAAGATCCGGCAGGGAAGGCGAACTACTATGGCTACACCTTC. Its protein product is CASSQDPAGKANYYGYTF. Using reference TRBV14 and TRBJ1-2 for the parts outside the CDR3, the full variable domain is EAGVTQFPSHSVIEKGQTVTLRCDPISGHDNLYWYRRVMGKEIKFLLHFVKESKQDESGMPNNRFLAERTGGTYSTLKVQPAELEDSGVYFCASSQDPAGKANYYGYTFGSGTRLTVV.

This clone was counted between two and nine times. This sequence joins TRBV5-6 and TRBJ2-5; possible D gene TRBD2, 5 bases. Per germline, CDR1 SGHDT and CDR2 YYEEEE. Trimming cost V 1 base and J 1 base, with 8 bases left between them. CDR3 length: 14 residues. CDR3 bases: TGTGCCAGCAGCTTGTCGGGAATCCAAGAGACCCAGTACTTC. Residues: CASSLSGIQETQYF.

The chain uses TRBV5-8 and TRBJ2-5; D is possibly TRBD2 (5 bases). Germline-derived CDR1 and CDR2 are SGHTS and YDEGEE. Trimming took off 2 bases at V and 4 bases at J, with 9 bases between the two ends. The CDR3 runs 13 residues. DNA of the CDR3: TGTGCCAGCAGCTTTGTCCGGGGAGAGACCCAGTACTTC. Amino acids: CASSFVRGETQYF.

The rearrangement uses TRBV27 and TRBJ2-1; 12 nucleotides agree with TRBD2. CDR1 is MNHEY, CDR2 SMNVEV, per germline (reference sequence). The CDR3 sequence is 13 residues long. With V trimmed by 6 bases and J by 14 bases, 8 bases remained unmatched. The CDR3 sequence: CASSSLAGGAKFF. CDR3 bases: TGTGCCAGCAGCTCACTAGCGGGGGGTGCGAAGTTCTTC.

This clone was detected only once. In nucleotides, the CDR3 is TGCGCCAGCATCATTCAAGCGGGGGGAGAGACCCAGTACTTC. Amino acids: CASIIQAGGETQYF. The rearrangement joins TRBV10-1 to TRBJ2-5; the match to TRBD2 covers 9 bases. There are 14 residues in the CDR3. Germline V CDR1 and CDR2: WNHNN, SYGVQD (reference sequence). The junction had 7 bases not matched to a gene; V was cut back by 7 bases and J by 4 bases.

The chain is built from TRBV5-1 and TRBJ2-1; D not resolved. CDR1 is SGHRS, CDR2 YFSETQ, per germline. The CDR3 length is 14 residues. The V end was cut by 3 bases, the J end by 8 bases, with 15 bases between. The DNA of the CDR3 is TGCGCCAGCAGCTCGGCATTAGTTACGGATGAGCAGTTCTTC. Amino acids: CASSSALVTDEQFF. Based on the CDR3 plus reference TRBV5-1 and TRBJ2-1, the full variable domain is KAGVTQTPRYLIKTRGQQVTLSCSPISGHRSVSWYQQTPGQGLQFLFEYFSETQRNKGNFPGRFSGRQFSNSRSEMNVSTLELGDSALYLCASSSALVTDEQFFGPGTRLTVL.

The gene calls are TRBV10-3 and TRBJ1-1, with D unresolved. Germline assignment: CDR1 ENHRY and CDR2 SYGVKD. The ends were cut back, 4 bases at V and 1 base at J, with 7 bases in the middle. The CDR3 totals 13 residues. The CDR3 region has the DNA TGTGCCATCAGTGGTCATAAGAACACTGAAGCTTTCTTT. Translated, it gives CAISGHKNTEAFF.